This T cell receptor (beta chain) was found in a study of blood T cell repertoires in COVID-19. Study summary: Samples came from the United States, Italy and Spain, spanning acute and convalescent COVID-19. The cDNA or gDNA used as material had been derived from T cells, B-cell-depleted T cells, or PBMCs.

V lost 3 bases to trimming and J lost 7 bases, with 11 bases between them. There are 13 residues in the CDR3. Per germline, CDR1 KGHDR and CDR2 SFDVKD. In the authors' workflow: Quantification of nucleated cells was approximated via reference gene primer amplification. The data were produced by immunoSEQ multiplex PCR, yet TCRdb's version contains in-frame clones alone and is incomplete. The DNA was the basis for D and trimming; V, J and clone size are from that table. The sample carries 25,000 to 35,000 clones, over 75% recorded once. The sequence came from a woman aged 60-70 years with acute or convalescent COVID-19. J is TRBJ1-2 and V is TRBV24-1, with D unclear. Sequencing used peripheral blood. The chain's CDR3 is CATSDPPRSGYTF. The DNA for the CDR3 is TGTGCCACCAGTGATCCCCCTAGGAGTGGCTACACCTTC.